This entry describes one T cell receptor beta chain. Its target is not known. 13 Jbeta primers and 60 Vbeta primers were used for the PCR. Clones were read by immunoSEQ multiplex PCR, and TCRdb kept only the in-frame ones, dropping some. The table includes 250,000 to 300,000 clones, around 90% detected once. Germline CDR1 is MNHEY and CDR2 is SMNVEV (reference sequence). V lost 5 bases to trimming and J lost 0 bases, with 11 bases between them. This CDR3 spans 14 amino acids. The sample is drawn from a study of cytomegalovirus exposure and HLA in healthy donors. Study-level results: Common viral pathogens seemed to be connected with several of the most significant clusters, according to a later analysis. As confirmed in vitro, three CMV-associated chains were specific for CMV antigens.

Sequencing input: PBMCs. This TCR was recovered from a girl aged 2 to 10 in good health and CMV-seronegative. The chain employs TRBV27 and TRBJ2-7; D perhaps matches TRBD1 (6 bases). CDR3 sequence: CASSQTGSSYEQYF. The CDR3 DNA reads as TGTGCCAGCAGTCAGACAGGTAGCTCCTACGAGCAGTACTTC.